Below, 6 T cell receptor beta chains from the same sample are listed, as sequenced in a study of blood T cell repertoires in COVID-19. Produced via immunoSEQ multiplex PCR; TCRdb's table is partial and in-frame only. Of roughly 440,000 clones in the sample, approximately 88% are singletons; the top ten hold over 9.5%. What was sequenced was peripheral blood. Every receptor here comes from a woman between 50 and 59 years old with COVID-19, enrolled during active disease.

The gene calls are TRBV3-1 (or the pseudogene TRBV3-2) and TRBJ2-2, with a weak D call TRBD2 (6 bases). Trimming removed 4 bases from V and 3 bases from J, with 6 bases in between. Germline CDR1 and CDR2: LGHDT and YNNKEL (reference sequence). The CDR3 totals 13 residues. This CDR3 is CASSRGDTGELFF. CDR3 DNA sequence: TGTGCCAGCAGCCGCGGGGACACCGGGGAGCTGTTTTTT.

The chain employs TRBV7-9 and TRBJ2-3; possible D gene TRBD2, 7 bases. This CDR3 has 15 amino acids. In germline, CDR1 is SEHNR, CDR2 FQNEAQ (reference sequence). Trimming took off 5 bases at V and 0 bases at J, with 12 bases between the two ends. CDR3 nucleotides: TGTGCCAGCAGCCCTTCGGGGGGCAGCACAGATACGCAGTATTTT. This translates into CASSPSGGSTDTQYF.

This rearrangement joins TRBV27 to TRBJ1-6; D is undetermined. The CDR3 extends over 16 amino acids. Germline V gene data show CDR1 as MNHEY and CDR2 as SMNVEV (reference sequence). The V end lost 1 base, the J end lost 0 bases, and 7 bases lay between the germline ends. The CDR3 DNA follows: TGTGCCAGCAGTTTATTTGCCGGCTCCTATAATTCACCCCTCCACTTT. Translation: CASSLFAGSYNSPLHF.

V is TRBV30 and J is TRBJ2-6; weak D call: TRBD1 (6 bases). The germline gives CDR1 GTSNPN, CDR2 SVGIG (reference sequence). This CDR3 contains 18 residues. Trimming pared 4 bases from V and 3 bases from J, leaving 22 bases between. CDR3 sequence (DNA): TGTGCCTGGACTCAAGACAGGTTCGGCCTAGGTGGGGCCAACGTCCTGACTTTC. Translating it yields CAWTQDRFGLGGANVLTF.

The V and J genes are TRBV10-2 and TRBJ2-7; 7 bases align to TRBD1. CDR3 length equals 12 residues. The V and J ends lost 5 bases and 5 bases, in that order; junction bases with no gene match: 3. Germline V gene lookup returns CDR1 WSHSY and CDR2 SAAADI. CDR3 residues: CASSTDRDEQYF. The CDR3 coding sequence is TGCGCCAGCAGTACAGACAGGGACGAGCAGTACTTC.

This clone was picked up one time. V is TRBV4-1 and J is TRBJ1-2, with D tentatively TRBD1 (6 bases). Trimming pared 5 bases from V and 8 bases from J, leaving 21 bases between. Germline CDR1 MGHRA, CDR2 YSYEKL. CDR3 size: 15 residues. CDR3 protein: CASSTLGIQGYGYTF. The CDR3 bases are TGCGCCAGCAGCACACTCGGAATACAGGGCTACGGCTACACCTTC.